The 29 T cell receptor beta chains reported below all come from one sample, sequenced in a study of esophageal squamous cell carcinoma under preoperative chemotherapy. As for time point: before preoperative PTX-NDP chemotherapy. Via MiXCR, TCRdb re-called the PCR reads, giving one row per CDR3 protein. The sample has around 12,000 distinct CDR3 sequences; 45% to 60% are singletons. The specimen was taken from a patient given preoperative chemotherapy. The receptors here all came from a human donor with esophageal squamous cell carcinoma. The donor label of this sample is uncertain.

This clonotype was observed at least ten times. V and J are TRBV6-1 and TRBJ2-2; tentative D call: TRBD2 (5 bases). This CDR3 region has 17 residues. Trimming took 8 bases from V and 6 from J, leaving 25 bases between them. Germline values: CDR1 MNHNS, CDR2 SASEGT. CDR3 DNA sequence: TGTGCCAGCGATGCGCGGGCGGACTTTTTTGGGGCCGGGGAGCTGTTTTTT. Translated, it gives CASDARADFFGAGELFF.

This clonotype appeared many times. The V call is TRBV6-5, the J call TRBJ1-1, with TRBD1 identical over 9 bases. CDR1 is MNHEY and CDR2 is SVGAGI in the germline V gene. This CDR3 has 17 residues. Trimming took 0 bases from V and 3 from J; bases not matched to a gene: 8. The CDR3 reads CASSYSLSGTGYTEAFF. The CDR3 DNA is TGTGCCAGCAGTTACTCCCTATCCGGGACAGGGTACACTGAAGCTTTCTTT.

A few counts support this clonotype. In DNA, the CDR3 is TGTGCCAGCACCGGGGGAGGGGGCACAGATACGCAGTATTTT. It translates to CASTGGGGTDTQYF. The chain uses TRBV9 and TRBJ2-3, with TRBD2 identical over 7 bases. The germline V gene encodes CDR1 SGDLS and CDR2 YYNGEE. CDR3 size: 14 residues. V shed 6 bases, J shed 1 base, and the junction held 5 bases outside the gene matches. Looking up the rest from reference TRBV9 and TRBJ2-3 gives the full variable domain: DSGVTQTPKHLITATGQRVTLRCSPRSGDLSVYWYQQSLDQGLQFLIQYYNGEERAKGNILERFSAQQFPDLHSELNLSSLELGDSALYFCASTGGGGTDTQYFGPGTRLTVL.

The gene calls are TRBV6-1 and TRBJ1-6; a possible D gene is TRBD1 (5 bases). Germline CDR1 is MNHNS and CDR2 is SASEGT. V shed 6 bases and J shed 7 bases, with 13 bases lying between them. The CDR3 totals 14 residues. The chain's CDR3 is CASSPRDLNSPLHF. The CDR3 DNA is TGTGCCAGCAGCCCTCGGGACCTAAATTCACCCCTCCACTTT.

With respect to this clonotype: An end of the junction differs from the germline gene, which may be a read error. The chain carries TRBV6-1 and TRBJ2-6; D possibly matches TRBD1 or TRBD2 (5 bases each). This CDR3 comprises 16 residues. Per the germline V gene, CDR1 is MNHNS and CDR2 is SASEGT. In DNA form, the CDR3 reads TGTGCCAGCAGTGCGGGGCTAGGGTCTTGGGCAAACGCCCTGAATTTC. Encoded protein: CASSAGLGSWANALNF.

This clonotype is classed as medium-sized. The chain combines TRBV7-9 with TRBJ2-1, with a possible D match to TRBD2 (5 bases). V was cut by 1 base and J by 13 bases, with 17 bases left in between. CDR3 size: 14 residues. CDR1 is SEHNR and CDR2 is FQNEAQ in the germline V gene (reference sequence). The CDR3 sequence is CASSLGGLQETQFF. In DNA, the CDR3 is TGTGCCAGCAGCTTAGGAGGGCTCCAAGAGACCCAGTTCTTC.

This clonotype was counted between two and nine times. The V gene is TRBV6-1, the J gene TRBJ2-7, with TRBD1 matching 10 bases. The CDR3 runs 14 residues. Trimming removed 8 bases from V and 3 bases from J; junction bases left unmatched: 7. Looked up from germline, CDR1 is MNHNS and CDR2 is SASEGT. The CDR3 nucleotides are TGTGCCAGCCGCTTGACAGGGGGCCTCTACGAGCAGTACTTC. Translated: CASRLTGGLYEQYF.

The J gene is TRBJ2-4, the V gene TRBV6-4; D may be TRBD2 (6 bases). The end of the DNA fits TRBJ2-1 better, so the J call may be wrong. Germline V gives CDR1 MRHNA, CDR2 SNTAGT. The CDR3 runs 15 residues. CDR3 sequence: CASSDSGTHQNEQFF. The CDR3 coding sequence is TGTGCCAGCAGTGACTCCGGGACTCACCAAAATGAGCAGTTCTTC.

This sequence joins TRBV7-2 and TRBJ2-1; a possible D gene is TRBD1 (6 bases). The tail of the sequence fits TRBJ2-5 better, so the J call may be wrong. Looked up from germline, CDR1 is SGHTA and CDR2 is FQGNSA. The CDR3 spans 14 residues. The CDR3 nucleotides are TGTGCCAGCAGCTTAACAGGGCCCCAAGAGACCCAGTACTTC. This codes for CASSLTGPQETQYF.

As regards this clonotype: A read error may account for a junction end that differs from germline. V gene TRBV7-2 combines with J gene TRBJ2-3; D unclear. The CDR3 loop spans 15 amino acids. Germline assignment: CDR1 SGHTA and CDR2 FQGNSA. Here the CDR3 reads CAMGFLAVSTETQYF. As DNA, the CDR3 is TGTGCCATGGGCTTCCTGGCTGTGAGCACAGAGACGCAGTATTTT.

Details on this clonotype: A junction boundary mismatches the germline segment, possibly from a read error. The chain carries TRBV6-1 and TRBJ2-2, with D hard to call. Germline-derived CDR1 and CDR2 are MNHNS and SASEGT. The CDR3 consists of 14 residues. CDR3 amino acids: CASSDSGNNGELFF. The CDR3 nucleotides are TGTGCCAGCAGTGACAGTGGGAACAACGGGGAGCTGTTTTTT.

The chain uses TRBV7-2 and TRBJ2-1; TRBD1 is a possible D gene (5 bases). The J call is uncertain, as TRBJ2-5 better fits the DNA end. Germline CDR1 reads SGHTA; CDR2 reads FQGNSA. The CDR3 sequence is 16 residues long. The CDR3 region has the DNA TGTGCCAGCAGCTTAGTTTTAGACAGAGGACAAGAGACCCAGTACTTC. Amino acids: CASSLVLDRGQETQYF.

This clonotype turned up a few times. V gene TRBV12-3 or TRBV12-4 combines with J gene TRBJ2-1; D remains unclear. With 7 bases removed from V and 1 base from J, the gap between germline ends came to 17 bases. The CDR3 is made up of 16 amino acids. The CDR3 loop is CASTLLGSSSYNEQFF. The CDR3 DNA reads as TGTGCCAGCACCCTGCTGGGCAGTTCTTCCTACAATGAGCAGTTCTTC.

This chain links TRBV6-1 with TRBJ2-1; 14 bases agree with TRBD2. This CDR3 spans 18 amino acids. Germline V CDR1 and CDR2: MNHNS, SASEGT. J was trimmed by 3 bases and V by 6 bases; bases with no gene match: 10. In DNA, the CDR3 is TGTGCCAGCAGCGATCTGGGACTAGCGGGAGCAGGCTACAATGAGCAGTTCTTC. This gives the protein CASSDLGLAGAGYNEQFF.

The CDR3 protein is CASSLHQIATTDTQYF. In DNA form, the CDR3 reads TGTGCCAGCAGCCTACACCAGATAGCAACCACAGATACGCAGTATTTT. The chain has TRBV7-2 and TRBJ2-3, with D unclear. Trimming shortened V by 5 bases and J by 2 bases, and 17 bases separated the two germline ends. The CDR3 extends over 16 amino acids. Per the germline V gene, CDR1 is SGHTA and CDR2 is FQGNSA.

The genes are TRBV6-5 and TRBJ1-2; D is unclear. Trimming removed 0 bases at V and 8 bases at J, with 13 bases between. The CDR3 length is 14 residues. Looked up from germline, CDR1 is MNHEY and CDR2 is SVGAGI. The DNA for the CDR3 is TGTGCCAGCAGTTACTCGACGAGGCGAGGAGGCTACACCTTC. Its protein product is CASSYSTRRGGYTF.

Regarding this clonotype: At one end the junction does not follow the germline gene, possibly because of a read error. The chain joins TRBV6-1 to TRBJ2-4; 8 nucleotides match TRBD2. Per germline, CDR1 MNHNS and CDR2 SASEGT. The length of the CDR3 is 16 residues. The chain's CDR3 is CASSVSGRGAKNMQYF. The CDR3 coding sequence is TGTGCCAGCAGCGTATCGGGGCGGGGGGCCAAAAACATGCAGTACTTT.

As concerns this clonotype: Germline and junction disagree at one end, which may indicate a read error. The J gene is TRBJ2-3, the V gene TRBV6-1; D is unclear. The CDR3 contains 16 residues. CDR1 is MNHNS and CDR2 is SASEGT in the germline V gene. Written as DNA, the CDR3 is TGTGCCAGCAGGGAGTTTTGGGGAAGCTACACAGAGACGCAGTATTTT. Encoded protein: CASREFWGSYTETQYF.

On this clonotype itself: At one of its ends the junction is not consistent with the germline gene, which may arise from a read error. The genes are TRBV6-1 and TRBJ2-3; D gene unclear. Looked up from germline, CDR1 is MNHNS and CDR2 is SASEGT. This CDR3 is 12 amino acids long. The CDR3 DNA reads as TGTGCCAGCAGTGAAGTAGAGGATACGCAGTATTTC. Amino acids: CASSEVEDTQYF.

Comments on this clonotype: The germline gene is not matched at one end of the junction; a read error may be the cause. This chain connects TRBV7-6 to TRBJ2-1, with 8 bases that match TRBD1. Germline CDR1 reads SGHVS; CDR2 reads FNYEAQ. This CDR3 region has 15 residues. The CDR3, as DNA: TGTGCCAGCAGCCAACCAGGGGGCCCCTACGATGAGCAGTTCTTT. Translating it yields CASSQPGGPYDEQFF.

Worth noting for this clonotype: One end of the junction varies from germline; a read error may be responsible. V is TRBV7-3 and J is TRBJ2-3; D is unclear. Looked up from germline, CDR1 is SGHTA and CDR2 is FQGTGA. This CDR3 region has 13 residues. In nucleotides, the CDR3 is TGTGCCAGCAGCTTAAGTAGCACAGAGACGCAGTATTTC. Its protein product is CASSLSSTETQYF.

This clonotype was seen just once. The chain employs TRBV6-1 and TRBJ2-3, with D possibly being TRBD2 (6 bases). The DNA matches TRBJ2-7 better at its end, which makes the J call doubtful. The CDR3 is 15 residues long. Per germline, CDR1 MNHNS and CDR2 SASEGT. This chain's CDR3 is CARGSGGGDTDTQYF. The CDR3 coding sequence is TGTGCCAGGGGGTCCGGGGGAGGTGACACAGATACGCAGTACTTC.

This clonotype was seen ten or more times. V and J are TRBV6-5 and TRBJ2-2, with a possible D match to TRBD2 (5 bases). The CDR3 is 15 amino acids. In germline, CDR1 is MNHEY, CDR2 SVGAGI. Trimming left V 4 bases short and J 4 bases short, with 13 bases between. DNA for the CDR3: TGTGCCAGCAGTTGGGAGCAACAGTTCACCGGGGAGCTGTTTTTT. This gives the protein CASSWEQQFTGELFF.

The CDR3 reads CASSREISYEQYF. In DNA, the CDR3 is TGCGCCAGCAGCAGGGAGATATCCTACGAGCAGTACTTC. The chain uses TRBV5-1 and TRBJ2-7, with D tentatively TRBD2 (5 bases). The V and J ends lost 4 bases and 1 base respectively, with 9 bases between them. Germline values: CDR1 SGHRS, CDR2 YFSETQ. This CDR3 region has 13 residues.

V usage is TRBV6-1 and J usage is TRBJ1-2, with 11 nucleotides matching TRBD2. The J call may be wrong; the DNA end is better matched by TRBJ2-7. Germline CDR1 MNHNS, CDR2 SASEGT. The CDR3 spans 18 residues. The CDR3 nucleotides read TGTGCCAGCAGTAAAAAAACGTTCACTAGCGGGAGTTTGTACGAGCAGTACTTC. It is translated as CASSKKTFTSGSLYEQYF.

The chain combines TRBV6-1 with TRBJ2-7; D may be TRBD1 (6 bases). Germline V lookup: CDR1 MNHNS, CDR2 SASEGT. The CDR3 covers 13 residues. V gave up 6 bases and J gave up 2 bases, with 11 bases separating them. The CDR3 reads CASSPGHTYEQYF. For the CDR3, the DNA is TGTGCCAGCAGCCCGGGACACACCTACGAGCAGTACTTC.

The chain joins TRBV6-1 to TRBJ2-1; 9 bases map to TRBD1. The J call is in doubt because the DNA end fits TRBJ2-7 better. Per germline, CDR1 MNHNS and CDR2 SASEGT. This CDR3 is 15 amino acids long. The CDR3 protein is CASSDSGTGTYEQYF. CDR3 nucleotide sequence: TGTGCCAGCAGTGATTCCGGGACAGGGACCTACGAGCAGTACTTC.

This clonotype came up once. The rearrangement uses TRBV10-1 and TRBJ2-1; 7 bases are shared with TRBD2. This CDR3 is 13 amino acids long. V gave up 3 bases and J gave up 10 bases; unmatched junction bases: 6. Looked up from germline, CDR1 is WNHNN and CDR2 is SYGVQD (reference sequence). The CDR3 spells CASSDRASGEQFF. CDR3 sequence (DNA): TGCGCCAGCAGTGATAGGGCTAGCGGCGAGCAGTTCTTC.

This clonotype ranks as medium-sized. The chain carries TRBV6-1 and TRBJ2-5, with 10 bases aligning to TRBD2. CDR1 MNHNS and CDR2 SASEGT come from the germline V gene. The CDR3 totals 16 residues. V gave up 5 bases and J gave up 4 bases; unmatched junction bases: 10. CDR3 amino acids: CASSISWTSGRETQYF. As DNA, the CDR3 is TGTGCCAGCAGTATCAGCTGGACTAGCGGAAGAGAGACCCAGTACTTC.